Below are 16 T cell receptor beta chains sequenced from a single sample in a study of T cell responses to AZD1222 COVID-19 vaccine. Here immunoSEQ multiplex PCR was the method, and the copy in TCRdb shows in-frame clones only, minus some. The profile shows about 150,000 clones, roughly 91% of them singletons. Source: peripheral blood, taken 28 days after the second AZD1222 dose. These receptors were obtained from an adult who received the AZD1222 COVID-19 vaccine.

The chain links TRBV7-2 to TRBJ2-7; D remains unclear. The germline V gene has CDR1 SGHTA and CDR2 FQGNSA. The length of the CDR3 is 14 residues. V gave up 1 base and J gave up 7 bases, with 14 bases separating them. As DNA, the CDR3 is TGTGCCAGCAGCTTAGGCCCCTCACTGGGGGAGCAGTACTTC. Its protein is CASSLGPSLGEQYF.

The V and J genes are TRBV11-2 and TRBJ1-4, with a tentative D call TRBD1 (6 bases). Per the germline V gene, CDR1 is SGHAT and CDR2 is FQNNGV. Between the trimmed V and J ends, which lost 5 bases and 9 bases, there was a span of 10 bases. CDR3 length equals 12 residues. The CDR3 DNA reads as TGTGCCAGCAGCCCGGACAGCCAAAAACTGTTTTTT. This sequence encodes CASSPDSQKLFF.

The CDR3 DNA follows: TGTGCCAGTGGGGGGCAAATGGTCAGCGAGCAGTACTTC. As protein: CASGGQMVSEQYF. The chain uses TRBV28 and TRBJ2-7, with D perhaps given as TRBD1 or TRBD2 (6 bases each). V lost 9 bases and J lost 6, with 18 bases in between. Germline CDR1 reads MDHEN; CDR2 reads SYDVKM. CDR3 length: 13 amino acids.

As to this clone: The germline gene is not matched at one end of the junction; a read error may be the cause. The V and J genes are TRBV7-2 and TRBJ2-3; 13 bases align to TRBD2. This CDR3 region has 13 residues. The germline V gene has CDR1 SGHTA and CDR2 FQGNSA. This CDR3 is CASSITSGRDPFF. Here the CDR3 DNA reads TGTGCCAGCAGCATAACTAGCGGGAGGGACCCCTTTTTT.

The rearrangement links TRBV11-2 to TRBJ2-3; D uncertain. Per the germline V gene, CDR1 is SGHAT and CDR2 is FQNNGV. Trimming removed 2 bases from V and 1 base from J, with 10 bases in between. This CDR3 spans 15 amino acids. This CDR3 reads CASSLLSVRTDTQYF. The CDR3 coding sequence is TGTGCCAGCAGCTTACTCTCGGTCCGCACAGATACGCAGTATTTT.

The chain is built from TRBV28 and TRBJ2-7; TRBD1 matches at 11 bases. This CDR3 region has 15 residues. V shed 6 bases, J shed 4 bases, and the junction held 8 bases outside the gene matches. CDR1 and CDR2 (germline): MDHEN, SYDVKM. The CDR3 loop reads CASSSSGTGGYEQYF. For the CDR3, the DNA is TGTGCCAGCAGCTCCTCCGGGACAGGGGGGTACGAGCAGTACTTC.

This sequence joins TRBV28 and TRBJ1-4, with no clear D. This CDR3 spans 15 amino acids. The ends were cut back, 8 bases at V and 0 bases at J, with 13 bases in the middle. CDR1 is MDHEN and CDR2 is SYDVKM in the germline V gene. The CDR3 reads CASGNQLATNEKLFF. CDR3 sequence (DNA): TGTGCCAGCGGCAATCAACTTGCAACTAATGAAAAACTGTTTTTT. The entire variable domain, with the rest obtained from reference TRBV28 and TRBJ1-4, is as follows: DVKVTQSSRYLVKRTGEKVFLECVQDMDHENMFWYRQDPGLGLRLIYFSYDVKMKEKGDIPEGYSVSREKKERFSLILESASTNQTSMYLCASGNQLATNEKLFFGSGTQLSVL.

This clone was detected a few times. CDR3 nucleotides: TGTGCCAGCACCTGGGGAGGGGACAGGGAAGGGGGTATTTACAATGAGCAGTTCTTC. It codes for CASTWGGDREGGIYNEQFF. The V call is TRBV21-1, the J call TRBJ2-1; no check of the table's D call, TRBD1, against the DNA was made. TRBV21-1 is an annotated pseudogene. This CDR3 has 19 residues.

The V gene is TRBV19, the J gene TRBJ2-5, with D possibly being TRBD1 or TRBD2 (5 bases each). V was clipped by 5 bases and J by 2 bases, with 9 bases between them. The CDR3 contains 13 residues. From germline, CDR1 is LNHDA and CDR2 SQIVND (reference sequence). As DNA, the CDR3 is TGTGCCAGTAGTGAGGGGAATCAAGAGACCCAGTACTTC. This translates into CASSEGNQETQYF.

The rearrangement joins TRBV6-5 to TRBJ2-7; 11 positions match TRBD2. CDR1 is MNHEY, CDR2 SVGAGI, per germline. V lost 8 bases, J lost 3 bases, and 9 bases stayed unmatched. The CDR3 length is 15 residues. The CDR3, as DNA: TGTGCCAGCGGCACCGGGACTAGCGGAGGCTACGAGCAGTACTTC. Translated, it gives CASGTGTSGGYEQYF.

This clone was counted a few times. Here the CDR3 DNA reads TGCAGCGTTGAGGCAGGGTCATACGAGCAGTACTTC. Translated, it gives CSVEAGSYEQYF. The chain employs TRBV29-1 and TRBJ2-7, with D possibly TRBD1 on 5 matching bases. The CDR3 is 12 residues long. CDR1 is SQVTM, CDR2 ANQGSEA, per germline. V was pared by 3 bases and J by 4 bases, with 10 bases between.

V usage is TRBV2 and J usage is TRBJ2-7; D remains ambiguous. Trimming stripped 5 bases from V and 4 bases from J, with 6 bases between. Germline V lookup: CDR1 SNHLY, CDR2 FYNNEI. The CDR3 contains 11 residues. The CDR3 DNA follows: TGTGCCAGCAGTAGAAGATACGAGCAGTACTTC. This sequence encodes CASSRRYEQYF. The variable domain in full, with the rest retrieved from reference TRBV2 and TRBJ2-7, is EPEVTQTPSHQVTQMGQEVILRCVPISNHLYFYWYRQILGQKVEFLVSFYNNEISEKSEIFDDQFSVERPDGSNFTLKIRSTKLEDSAMYFCASSRRYEQYFGPGTRLTVT.

The rearrangement uses TRBV5-6 and TRBJ2-3; a possible D gene is TRBD2 (5 bases). The germline V gene has CDR1 SGHDT and CDR2 YYEEEE. The V gene lost 5 bases and the J gene lost 2 bases, with 12 bases spanning the gap. The CDR3 is 14 amino acids. The CDR3 coding sequence is TGTGCCAGCAGGTACACTAGTTACACAGATACGCAGTATTTT. Protein: CASRYTSYTDTQYF. The variable domain in full, with the rest retrieved from reference TRBV5-6 and TRBJ2-3, is DAGVTQSPTHLIKTRGQQVTLRCSPKSGHDTVSWYQQALGQGPQFIFQYYEEEERQRGNFPDRFSGHQFPNYSSELNVNALLLGDSALYLCASRYTSYTDTQYFGPGTRLTVL.

The J gene is TRBJ2-5, the V gene TRBV6-5; 7 nucleotides agree with TRBD1. Germline-derived CDR1 and CDR2 are MNHEY and SVGAGI. This CDR3 is 14 amino acids long. The chain's CDR3 is CAGRGLAHQETQYF. In DNA form, the CDR3 reads TGTGCGGGAAGGGGGCTAGCACACCAAGAGACCCAGTACTTC.

The chain carries TRBV24-1 and TRBJ1-5; tentative D call: TRBD1 (6 bases). Germline V gene data show CDR1 as KGHDR and CDR2 as SFDVKD. Trimming took off 3 bases at V and 4 bases at J, with 6 bases between the two ends. There are 13 residues in the CDR3. DNA of the CDR3: TGTGCCACCAGTGATGGACAGAATCAGCCCCAGCATTTT. Amino acid sequence: CATSDGQNQPQHF.

The count of this clone is one. The CDR3 reads CASRAGTGGFGKNIQYF. The CDR3 nucleotides read TGTGCCAGTAGAGCCGGGACAGGGGGTTTTGGCAAAAACATTCAGTACTTC. The genes are TRBV19 and TRBJ2-4; 11 bases are a match to TRBD1. Per the germline V gene, CDR1 is LNHDA and CDR2 is SQIVND (reference sequence). Trimming took 6 bases from V and 3 from J; bases not matched to a gene: 10. This CDR3 spans 17 amino acids.